This TCR beta chain was captured in a study of identifying expanded T cells in peripheral blood. The CDR3 runs 13 residues. The V end lost 4 bases, the J end lost 4 bases, and 10 bases lay between the germline ends. Germline CDR1 is MNHEY and CDR2 is SVGAGI. Some clones are missing from TCRdb's copy, which holds only in-frame ones; the method was immunoSEQ multiplex PCR. This table holds tens of thousands of clones, over 80% found once. Sequenced: blood. V usage is TRBV6-5 and J usage is TRBJ1-1; D perhaps matches TRBD1 (5 bases). This receptor was obtained from a person aged 18 to 69 in good health. For the CDR3, the DNA is TGTGCCAGCAGTTGGAGGGGAGGCACTGAAGCTTTCTTT. This translates into CASSWRGGTEAFF.